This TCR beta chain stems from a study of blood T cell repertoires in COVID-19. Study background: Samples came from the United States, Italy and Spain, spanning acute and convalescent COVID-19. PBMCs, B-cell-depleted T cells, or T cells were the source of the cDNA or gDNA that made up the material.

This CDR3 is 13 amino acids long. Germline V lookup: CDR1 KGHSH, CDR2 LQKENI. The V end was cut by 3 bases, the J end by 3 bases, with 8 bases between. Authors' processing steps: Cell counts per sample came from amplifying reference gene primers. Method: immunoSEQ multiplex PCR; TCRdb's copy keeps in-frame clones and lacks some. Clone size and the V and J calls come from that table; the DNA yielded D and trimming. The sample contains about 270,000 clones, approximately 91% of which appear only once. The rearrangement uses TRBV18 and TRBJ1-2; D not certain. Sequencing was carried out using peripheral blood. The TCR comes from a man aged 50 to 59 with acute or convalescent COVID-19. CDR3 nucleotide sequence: TGTGCCAGCTCACCCGAGGAGGACTATGGCTACACCTTC. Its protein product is CASSPEEDYGYTF.